The 18 T cell receptor beta chains below come from one sample, sequenced in a study of beta chain features in type 1 diabetes. The entirety of the isolated RNA underwent reverse transcription, so expressed TCRB transcripts were sequenced. Repertoires were generated with immunoSEQ multiplex PCR, while TCRdb's copy carries only in-frame clones and drops some. The sample shows roughly 370,000 clones, roughly 13% of them seen only once. Input material: naive CD4+ T cells from blood. The receptors shown here come from a man aged 25 to 45 in good health.

V gene TRBV19 combines with J gene TRBJ1-6, with D tentatively TRBD1 (5 bases). The CDR3 consists of 14 residues. Germline V gene lookup returns CDR1 LNHDA and CDR2 SQIVND (reference sequence). The V gene lost 4 bases and the J gene lost 11 bases, with 15 bases spanning the gap. CDR3 nucleotides: TGTGCCAGTAGTACGGACACGAGGGCTACACCCCTCCACTTT. The encoded protein is CASSTDTRATPLHF.

The chain couples TRBV28 to TRBJ2-3; perhaps TRBD1 as D (6 bases). The CDR3 covers 13 residues. The germline V gene encodes CDR1 MDHEN and CDR2 SYDVKM. Trimming stripped 6 bases from V and 0 bases from J, with 7 bases between. The DNA for the CDR3 is TGTGCCAGCAGGGGACATAGCACAGATACGCAGTATTTT. Residues: CASRGHSTDTQYF.

This clone has more than one count but fewer than ten. The V gene is TRBV13, the J gene TRBJ1-2; TRBD1 matches at 8 bases. V lost 2 bases and J lost 5; bases outside the gene matches: 4. The V gene's germline CDR1 is PRHDT and CDR2 FYEKMQ (reference sequence). The CDR3 is made up of 14 amino acids. CDR3 bases: TGTGCCAGCAGCTTACCGGGACAGGAGTATGGCTACACCTTC. The encoded protein is CASSLPGQEYGYTF.

The CDR3 region is CASSGDYGYTF. In DNA form, the CDR3 reads TGCGCCAGCAGCGGAGACTATGGCTACACCTTC. V gene TRBV5-1 combines with J gene TRBJ1-2; D is unresolved. The V gene's germline CDR1 is SGHRS and CDR2 YFSETQ. The CDR3 is 11 amino acids. V gave up 4 bases and J gave up 3 bases, with 4 bases separating them.

Only a few counts were recorded for this clone. This sample also contains other DNA sequences that code for the same CDR3. The chain employs TRBV20-1 and TRBJ1-1; D not certain. This CDR3 is 11 amino acids long. Germline V gives CDR1 DFQATT, CDR2 SNEGSKA (reference sequence). V was shortened by 6 bases and J by 4 bases, with 9 bases between the two germline ends. The chain's CDR3 is CSARRSTEAFF. The CDR3 DNA is TGCAGTGCCCGGCGGAGCACTGAAGCTTTCTTT.

This sequence joins TRBV5-1 and TRBJ2-1, with a tentative D call TRBD1 (5 bases). Trimming took 0 bases from V and 6 from J, leaving 7 bases between them. The CDR3 is made up of 13 amino acids. Looked up from germline, CDR1 is SGHRS and CDR2 is YFSETQ. The CDR3 loop is CASSLVQGNEQFF. The CDR3 region has the DNA TGCGCCAGCAGCTTGGTGCAGGGCAATGAGCAGTTCTTC.

The J gene is TRBJ2-7, the V gene TRBV7-9, with D unresolved. CDR1 is SEHNR, CDR2 FQNEAQ, per germline (reference sequence). The V end lost 2 bases, the J end lost 4 bases, and 18 bases lay between the germline ends. The length of the CDR3 is 16 residues. The CDR3 loop is CASSLTDYPLTYEQYF. As DNA, the CDR3 is TGTGCCAGCAGCTTAACAGATTACCCCCTTACATACGAGCAGTACTTC.

The chain combines TRBV5-4 with TRBJ2-1; unclear D gene. The CDR3 consists of 13 residues. V lost 6 bases and J lost 3, with 10 bases in between. CDR1 SGHNT and CDR2 YYREEE come from the germline V gene (reference sequence). Here the CDR3 DNA reads TGTGCCAGCAAGGGCACGAGCTACAATGAGCAGTTCTTC. Its translation is CASKGTSYNEQFF. The full variable domain, rest sourced from reference TRBV5-4 and TRBJ2-1, is ETGVTQSPTHLIKTRGQQVTLRCSSQSGHNTVSWYQQALGQGPQFIFQYYREEENGRGNFPPRFSGLQFPNYSSELNVNALELDDSALYLCASKGTSYNEQFFGPGTRLTVL.

The chain recombines TRBV11-3 with TRBJ2-3, with no clear D. From germline, CDR1 is SGHNT and CDR2 YENEEA. V lost 5 bases to trimming and J lost 6 bases, with 9 bases between them. The CDR3 is made up of 12 amino acids. CDR3 sequence reads: CASSAQSDTQYF. Written as DNA, the CDR3 is TGTGCCAGCAGCGCCCAGTCCGATACGCAGTATTTT.

V usage is TRBV30 and J usage is TRBJ2-3; TRBD2 matches 10 bases. The CDR3 runs 14 residues. Unmatched junction bases numbered 2, after V lost 0 bases and J lost 5 bases. The germline V gene encodes CDR1 GTSNPN and CDR2 SVGIG (reference sequence). CDR3 amino acids: CAWSVLAGRDTQYF. The CDR3 DNA reads as TGTGCCTGGAGTGTACTAGCGGGAAGAGATACGCAGTATTTT.

The DNA of the CDR3 is TGTGCCAGCAGCTTAGGGGGCTCGGGTGAGCAGTTCTTC. It translates to CASSLGGSGEQFF. The V and J genes are TRBV5-4 and TRBJ2-1, with TRBD1 matching 7 bases. Germline assignment: CDR1 SGHNT and CDR2 YYREEE (reference sequence). V lost 2 bases, J lost 9 bases, and 5 bases stayed unmatched. This CDR3 comprises 13 residues.

This clone was recorded a few times. The V and J genes are TRBV9 and TRBJ2-3; TRBD2 might be the D (5 bases). Trimming stripped 4 bases from V and 6 bases from J, with 21 bases between. CDR1 SGDLS and CDR2 YYNGEE come from the germline V gene. The length of the CDR3 is 16 residues. The CDR3 is CASSSGVTERGDTQYF. The CDR3 bases are TGTGCCAGCAGCTCCGGGGTTACCGAAAGAGGGGATACGCAGTATTTT. Variable domain in full (rest from reference TRBV9 and TRBJ2-3): DSGVTQTPKHLITATGQRVTLRCSPRSGDLSVYWYQQSLDQGLQFLIQYYNGEERAKGNILERFSAQQFPDLHSELNLSSLELGDSALYFCASSSGVTERGDTQYFGPGTRLTVL.

This clone was picked up a small number of times. This chain connects TRBV5-6 to TRBJ2-7, with 7 bases matching TRBD1. V trimming: 0 bases; J trimming: 4 bases; junction bases outside the gene matches: 4. CDR1 SGHDT and CDR2 YYEEEE come from the germline V gene. The CDR3 has 14 amino acids. CDR3: CASSLAPTGYEQYV. CDR3 bases: TGTGCCAGCAGCTTGGCGCCGACAGGGTACGAGCAGTACGTC.

The V and J genes are TRBV7-2 and TRBJ1-2; D is unresolved. Between the trimmed V and J ends, which lost 5 bases and 6 bases, there was a span of 13 bases. The CDR3 consists of 13 residues. CDR1 SGHTA and CDR2 FQGNSA come from the germline V gene. The CDR3 protein is CASSRTGLDGYTF. The CDR3 DNA sequence: TGTGCCAGCAGCCGCACCGGTCTAGATGGCTACACCTTC.

The CDR3 protein is CASSSQTGSRNEQFF. CDR3 in DNA: TGTGCCAGCAGCTCACAGACAGGGAGTAGGAATGAGCAGTTCTTC. This chain connects TRBV5-4 to TRBJ2-1; the match to TRBD1 covers 7 bases. This CDR3 contains 15 residues. V trimming: 3 bases; J trimming: 7 bases; junction bases outside the gene matches: 10. Germline V lookup: CDR1 SGHNT, CDR2 YYREEE (reference sequence).

This clone was counted only a few times. V and J are TRBV6-5 and TRBJ2-7; D may be TRBD2 (7 bases). The V and J ends lost 11 bases and 2 bases respectively, with 19 bases between them. Per the germline V gene, CDR1 is MNHEY and CDR2 is SVGAGI. The CDR3 sequence is 14 residues long. The CDR3, as DNA: TGTGCCGCCGGGAGGCGGGGGCTCGCCTACGAGCAGTACTTC. Amino acid sequence: CAAGRRGLAYEQYF.

The V gene is TRBV2, the J gene TRBJ2-3; the D gene is possibly TRBD1 (5 bases). The germline V gene encodes CDR1 SNHLY and CDR2 FYNNEI. This CDR3 contains 15 residues. Trimming stripped 4 bases from V and 0 bases from J, with 11 bases between. CDR3 coding DNA: TGTGCCAGCAGTGGGGGCCAGACTAGCACAGATACGCAGTATTTT. Residues: CASSGGQTSTDTQYF.

This clone was seen a few times. V and J are TRBV14 and TRBJ1-4; D is undetermined. V was trimmed by 0 bases and J by 11 bases, leaving 7 bases between them. CDR3 length equals 12 residues. Germline V CDR1 and CDR2: SGHDN, FVKESK. CDR3 sequence reads: CASSQDRRKLFF. The CDR3, as DNA: TGTGCCAGCAGCCAAGATAGACGGAAACTGTTTTTT.